This T cell receptor (beta chain) was sequenced in a study of blood T cell repertoires in COVID-19 (dated by TCRdb to the early 2020s). At the level of the whole study: Collaborator samples came from the United States, Italy and Spain and covered acute and convalescent phases of COVID-19. Sample metadata almost always included a de-identified subject ID, COVID-19 status, age in years and sex. Samples were obtained from the ongoing ImmuneRACE study (first 160 participants) and from 950 to 1,500 subjects provided by 6 global collaborators. The prospective study material was composed of cDNA or gDNA derived from T cells, B-cell-depleted T cells, or PBMCs. The dataset comprised deeply sampled blood TCRbeta repertoires from subjects exposed to, actively infected with, or recovered from COVID-19. Where available, HLA class I and class II types were taken from metadata supplied by the sample provider and were not determined by assay-based typing. The repertoires were made available in a free public database intended to serve as a resource for research on the immune response to SARS-CoV-2.

About this clone itself: The antigen this receptor binds is unknown. Qualities for individual bases were not recorded, and no much larger clone is one base off.

General conclusions and limits of the study: The amount of clinical and demographic metadata varied by source and participant and was provided uncurated.

Whole blood was collected in K2EDTA tubes by collaborating institutions according to the institutions' own protocols. For TCRbeta analysis, collaborator samples were shipped as frozen whole blood, as isolated PBMCs, or as DNA extracted from either sample type. Trimming accounts for 7 bases at V and 3 bases at J, while the number of junction bases matched to no gene is 7. The germline V gene sets CDR1 to MDHEN and CDR2 to SYDVKM. The CDR3 numbers 15 residues from cysteine through phenylalanine. The entry retains the CDR3 DNA only, 45 bases that are in frame from base 1. The immunoSEQ Assay, a bias-controlled multiplex PCR, was used to amplify TCRbeta CDR3 regions from genomic DNA. In the paper's pipeline: Within the assay, amplification of reference gene primers was used to estimate how many nucleated cells each sample contained. Sequence reads were collapsed and filtered to measure the absolute abundance of every unique TCRbeta CDR3 rearrangement. For each sample, productive Simpson clonality was calculated as the square root of Simpson's diversity index over productive rearrangements. Not all clones reach the TCRdb copy of this immuneACCESS table, which keeps in-frame sequences only. Checked studies attribute under half of the gap to unresolved V genes and leave the rest unexplained. V and J calls and clone size are as listed in that table; D and trimming were resolved from the DNA. Here the sample has 200,000 or so clones; approximately 84% occur a single time. The ten biggest clones cover around 6.9% of the sample.

The sequence links TRBV28 to TRBJ1-5, and 9 junction bases match TRBD1. The receptor was isolated from a human donor with acute or convalescent COVID-19. The donor label of this sample is uncertain. The sequencing sample was made of peripheral blood. This receptor carries the CDR3 CASIPGQGYNQPQHF. The DNA reads as follows: TGTGCCAGCATACCGGGACAGGGCTACAATCAGCCCCAGCATTTT. Reference TRBV28 and TRBJ1-5 genes cover what lies past the CDR3, so the full variable domain is DVKVTQSSRYLVKRTGEKVFLECVQDMDHENMFWYRQDPGLGLRLIYFSYDVKMKEKGDIPEGYSVSREKKERFSLILESASTNQTSMYLCASIPGQGYNQPQHFGDGTRLSIL.